These T cell receptor beta chains were read from a single sample in a study of cytomegalovirus exposure and HLA in healthy donors. Generated by immunoSEQ multiplex PCR, the TCRdb table keeps only in-frame clones and is missing some. The table records 160,000 or so clones, around nine tenths of them present only once. The specimen was PBMCs. These receptors all come from a young woman in good health and CMV-seronegative. Both conserved end residues are part of each CDR3.

TRBV27	TRBJ1-4	CASSATRGFDEKLFF
TRBV30	TRBJ1-5	CAWSERRGGPGNQPQHF
TRBV25-1	TRBJ2-7	CASSEWGQDPEQYF
TRBV11-2	TRBJ1-2	CASSPDRLANYGYTF
TRBV5-4	TRBJ2-7	CASSLEGALDEQYF
TRBV29-1	TRBJ1-1	CSGGQGPPQAEAFF
TRBV15	TRBJ1-4	CATSRGGLEKLFF
TRBV28	TRBJ2-7	CASRVGGGGSYEQYF
TRBV15	TRBJ1-1	CATSRVLRAMNTEAFF
TRBV6-6	TRBJ2-5	CATRQGMKETQYF
TRBV9	TRBJ2-5	CASSVAGFSGGETQYF
TRBV7-9	TRBJ1-2	CASSLWAAGYTF
TRBV18	TRBJ1-2	CASRSDSPRYGYTF
TRBV7-2	TRBJ2-5	CASSLPGLRTQYF
TRBV5-5	TRBJ2-3	CASSYRTDGTDTQYF
TRBV6-1	TRBJ2-2	CASSELPPGTANTGELFF
TRBV9	TRBJ1-2	CAIGHLGANYGYTF
TRBV6-6	TRBJ1-2	CASSYPDTRYGYTF
TRBV5-4	TRBJ2-3	CASTGAGGPDTQYF
TRBV19	TRBJ2-5	CASSIATDRGVQETQYF
TRBV5-4	TRBJ2-3	CASSLILAGGPTDTQYF
TRBV27	TRBJ2-3	CASSPLFTDTQYF
TRBV7-6	TRBJ1-5	CASSLAGFGGNQPQHF
TRBV6-5	TRBJ2-3	CASSYPTGGTDTQYF
TRBV7-2	TRBJ2-3	CASSPRTGTDTQYF
TRBV19	TRBJ1-1	CASSISQGGTEAFF
TRBV28	TRBJ1-3	CASRYRSGNTIYF
TRBV2	TRBJ2-1	CASIPGQGRNEQFF
TRBV6-5	TRBJ1-1	CASSYSIGTLNTEAFF
TRBV19	TRBJ1-1	CASRAGGARGTEAFF